These 18 T cell receptor beta chains came from one sample sequenced in a study of shared clonotypes between healthy human individuals. Cells designated naive CD8 were CD45RO-negative and were positively selected for CCR7, with terminally differentiated effector memory CD45RA+ cells excluded. The assay was immunoSEQ multiplex PCR, and TCRdb's table has in-frame clones only and misses some. The sample shows approximately 650,000 clones, 95% to 96% of them seen only once. The sample was naive CD8+ T cells sorted from blood. The receptors derive from a young woman in good health.

The chain combines TRBV10-1 with TRBJ2-3; D not resolved. The CDR3 has 14 residues. Germline V gene lookup returns CDR1 WNHNN and CDR2 SYGVQD (reference sequence). With 2 bases removed from V and 2 bases from J, the gap between germline ends came to 8 bases. The DNA of the CDR3 is TGCGCCAGCAGTGAGGCCCGAGTCACAGATACGCAGTATTTT. Residues: CASSEARVTDTQYF.

This clone showed up just once. This chain uses TRBV9 with TRBJ2-2; D possibly matches TRBD1 or TRBD2 (5 bases each). The CDR3 length is 16 residues. Germline CDR1 and CDR2: SGDLS and YYNGEE. Trimming left V 5 bases short and J 7 bases short, with 21 bases between. The CDR3 region has the DNA TGTGCCAGCAGTCATACTAGTACAGGTTCCAGCGGGGAGCTGTTTTTT. It is translated as CASSHTSTGSSGELFF.

This chain links TRBV18 with TRBJ1-5; D is uncertain. Trimming took 3 bases from V and 3 from J, leaving 21 bases between them. Germline CDR1 reads KGHSH; CDR2 reads LQKENI. The CDR3 covers 18 residues. DNA for the CDR3: TGTGCCAGCTCACCCGGTTTTGAAGCGAGGAACTTCAATCAGCCCCAGCATTTT. Protein sequence: CASSPGFEARNFNQPQHF.

This chain uses TRBV30 with TRBJ2-4, with D unclear. CDR3 length: 14 amino acids. V lost 0 bases and J 1 base, leaving 7 bases between the germline ends. Per germline, CDR1 GTSNPN and CDR2 SVGIG (reference sequence). CDR3 sequence (DNA): TGTGCCTGGAGTGTTGGGGATGCCAAAAACATTCAGTACTTC. It yields the protein CAWSVGDAKNIQYF. The full variable domain, rest sourced from reference TRBV30 and TRBJ2-4, is SQTIHQWPATLVQPVGSPLSLECTVEGTSNPNLYWYRQAAGRGLQLLFYSVGIGQISSEVPQNLSASRPQDRQFILSSKKLLLSDSGFYLCAWSVGDAKNIQYFGAGTRLSVL.

The chain uses TRBV4-1 and TRBJ1-3, with 7 bases lining up with TRBD1. Losses at the gene ends were 1 base for V and 0 bases for J; bases not matched to a gene: 21. This CDR3 comprises 22 residues. The germline V gene encodes CDR1 MGHRA and CDR2 YSYEKL. This chain's CDR3 is CASSQVGRTGGNSESSGNTIYF. The CDR3 nucleotides read TGCGCCAGCAGCCAAGTGGGAAGGACAGGAGGGAATTCCGAATCCTCTGGAAACACCATATATTTT.

The V gene is TRBV6-1, the J gene TRBJ2-1; D gene uncertain. This CDR3 comprises 11 residues. Trimming removed 6 bases at V and 5 bases at J, with 5 bases between. Germline CDR1 MNHNS, CDR2 SASEGT. The CDR3 coding sequence is TGTGCCAGCAGCCGAAACAATGAGCAGTTCTTC. Translating gives CASSRNNEQFF.

This chain links TRBV27 with TRBJ2-1; TRBD1 matches at 9 bases. Germline CDR1 is MNHEY and CDR2 is SMNVEV (reference sequence). The CDR3 runs 17 residues. Trimming at V came to 3 bases and at J to 2 bases, leaving 8 bases not matched to a gene. CDR3 sequence: CASSLGTGPITYNEQFF. The CDR3 DNA sequence: TGTGCCAGCAGTTTGGGGACAGGGCCTATAACCTACAATGAGCAGTTCTTC.

This clone was observed a single time. V is TRBV19 and J is TRBJ2-7, with D possibly matching TRBD2 (5 bases). V dropped 0 bases and J dropped 5 bases, with 8 bases sitting between them. CDR1 and CDR2 (germline): LNHDA, SQIVND (reference sequence). The CDR3 loop spans 13 amino acids. CDR3 sequence reads: CASSIDQEDEQYF. The CDR3 DNA reads TGTGCCAGTAGTATAGACCAGGAGGACGAGCAGTACTTC.

The chain recombines TRBV5-1 with TRBJ2-1, with D tentatively TRBD1 (6 bases). The germline V and J ends were trimmed by 4 bases and 6 bases, with 14 bases remaining between them. CDR3 length: 14 residues. Germline V gene sequence: CDR1 SGHRS, CDR2 YFSETQ. CDR3 nucleotide sequence: TGCGCCAGCAGCCGAACCCGAGGGGGCAATGAGCAGTTCTTC. Its translation is CASSRTRGGNEQFF.

The rearrangement uses TRBV27 and TRBJ2-7; 7 bases line up with TRBD1. Germline V gene sequence: CDR1 MNHEY, CDR2 SMNVEV (reference sequence). V shed 0 bases and J 4 bases; nucleotides not matched to a gene: 3. The CDR3 extends over 14 amino acids. In DNA, the CDR3 is TGTGCCAGCAGTTTATCAGCCAGGGGGTACGAGCAGTACTTC. It yields the protein CASSLSARGYEQYF.

CDR3 nucleotides: TGTGCCAGCAGCTTAGTAGGTGGCAACACCGGGGAGCTGTTTTTT. This codes for CASSLVGGNTGELFF. This rearrangement joins TRBV7-2 to TRBJ2-2; no clear D. Germline CDR1 SGHTA, CDR2 FQGNSA. Trimming left V 1 base short and J 2 bases short, with 8 bases between. The CDR3 is 15 amino acids. Using reference TRBV7-2 and TRBJ2-2 for the parts outside the CDR3, the full variable domain is GAGVSQSPSNKVTEKGKDVELRCDPISGHTALYWYRQSLGQGLEFLIYFQGNSAPDKSGLPSDRFSAERTGGSVSTLTIQRTQQEDSAVYLCASSLVGGNTGELFFGEGSRLTVL.

This chain links TRBV9 with TRBJ2-1; either TRBD1 or TRBD2 may fit D (5 bases each). The germline V gene has CDR1 SGDLS and CDR2 YYNGEE. The CDR3 runs to 12 residues. V lost 5 bases, J lost 9 bases, and 12 bases lay in between. The CDR3 region has the DNA TGTGCCAGCAGGGGGACCGGCACTGAGCAGTTCTTC. Its protein is CASRGTGTEQFF.

As concerns this clone: The same CDR3 arises from other DNA sequences in this sample as well. The CDR3 coding sequence is TGTGCCAGCAGGGGGGACAGGGGGTACGAGCAGTACTTC. Its translation: CASRGDRGYEQYF. V is TRBV2 and J is TRBJ2-7; 11 nucleotides align to TRBD1. CDR1 and CDR2 from the germline V gene are SNHLY and FYNNEI. V gave up 6 bases and J gave up 4 bases; unmatched junction bases: 2. The CDR3 extends over 13 amino acids.

The chain is built from TRBV10-1 and TRBJ2-5, with 7 positions matching TRBD1. The CDR3 runs to 16 residues. V was clipped by 0 bases and J by 5 bases; unmatched bases: 9. The germline V gene has CDR1 WNHNN and CDR2 SYGVQD (reference sequence). The CDR3 sequence is CASSESKGQLPETQYF. CDR3 DNA: TGCGCCAGCAGTGAGTCGAAGGGACAGCTCCCCGAGACCCAGTACTTC.

This clone has just one count. The chain uses TRBV27 and TRBJ2-6; 8 bases match TRBD2. V trimming: 3 bases; J trimming: 0 bases; junction bases outside the gene matches: 10. Germline loops: CDR1 MNHEY, CDR2 SMNVEV (reference sequence). CDR3 length: 19 amino acids. The CDR3 protein is CASSLTSDILNSGANVLTF. For the CDR3, the DNA is TGTGCCAGCAGTTTGACTAGCGATATACTCAACTCTGGGGCCAACGTCCTGACTTTC.

The genes are TRBV7-9 and TRBJ2-7; the match to TRBD1 covers 7 bases. There are 14 residues in the CDR3. The V segment lost 5 bases and the J segment 3 bases; nucleotides outside the gene matches: 7. Germline loops: CDR1 SEHNR, CDR2 FQNEAQ (reference sequence). The CDR3 spells CASSLRGQIYEQYF. The CDR3 DNA reads TGTGCCAGCAGCCTTAGGGGGCAGATCTACGAGCAGTACTTC.

The J gene is TRBJ1-6, the V gene TRBV28; 9 positions match TRBD1. The CDR3 totals 15 residues. The germline gives CDR1 MDHEN, CDR2 SYDVKM. V was clipped by 6 bases and J by 8 bases; unmatched bases: 8. As DNA, the CDR3 is TGTGCCAGCAGACCCCGGACAGGGGACGATTCACCCCTCCACTTT. It specifies CASRPRTGDDSPLHF.

This chain uses TRBV7-9 with TRBJ2-5; no reliable D call. The CDR3 is 12 residues long. Trimming removed 5 bases from V and 5 bases from J, with 9 bases in between. Germline V gives CDR1 SEHNR, CDR2 FQNEAQ (reference sequence). The chain's CDR3 is CASSPMPETQYF. CDR3 coding DNA: TGTGCCAGCAGCCCGATGCCCGAGACCCAGTACTTC.